This is a list of T cell receptor beta chains from one sample in a study of Graves' ophthalmopathy and Graves' hyperthyroidism. One entry per CDR3 protein results from TCRdb running MiXCR on the multiplex PCR reads. The table lists about 1.2 million distinct CDR3 sequences, about 35% of them singletons. The sample consisted of peripheral blood or thyroid tissue (not recorded which). Receptors originate from an adult man with Graves' hyperthyroidism. Each CDR3 is given with its conserved first and last residue. The order of the fields is J gene, D gene, V gene, clone size, CDR3 DNA, CDR3 protein. The D gene is left open where the match is weak. For some rows the clone size is stated as once, few or many, or as a class when expanded; others skip it.

J gene: TRBJ2-2
D gene: -
V gene: TRBV7-9
clone size: -
CDR3 DNA: TGTGCCAGCAGCATGGGACGTCACCCCGGGGAGCTGTTTTTT
CDR3 protein: CASSMGRHPGELFF

J gene: TRBJ1-2
D gene: -
V gene: TRBV7-9
clone size: -
CDR3 DNA: TGTGCCAGCAGCTCTGACGGGGTTGTTAACTATGGCTACACCTTC
CDR3 protein: CASSSDGVVNYGYTF

J gene: TRBJ2-5
D gene: -
V gene: TRBV5-1
clone size: few
CDR3 DNA: TGCGCCAGCAGCTTGGCCGCTAAGGGGCCCAAGACCCAGTACTTC
CDR3 protein: CASSLAAKGPKTQYF

J gene: TRBJ2-7
D gene: TRBD2
V gene: TRBV7-8
clone size: once
CDR3 DNA: TGTGCCAGCAGCTTAGGTGGGGGGTCGACTAGCGGGAGATCGGGCTACGAGCAGTACTTC
CDR3 protein: CASSLGGGSTSGRSGYEQYF

J gene: TRBJ1-5
D gene: TRBD1
V gene: TRBV7-2
clone size: -
CDR3 DNA: TGTGCCAGCAGCTTGGGGGACAGGATTAGCAATCAGCCCCAGCATTTT
CDR3 protein: CASSLGDRISNQPQHF

J gene: TRBJ1-6
D gene: TRBD1
V gene: TRBV4-3
clone size: many
CDR3 DNA: TGCGCCAGCAGCAAGGCAGGGGGCATTAATTCACCCCTCCACTTT
CDR3 protein: CASSKAGGINSPLHF

J gene: TRBJ2-7
D gene: -
V gene: TRBV5-1
clone size: few
CDR3 DNA: TGCGCCAGCAGCTTGGACAGATTCTCCTACGAGCAGTACTTC
CDR3 protein: CASSLDRFSYEQYF

J gene: TRBJ1-1
D gene: -
V gene: TRBV19
clone size: many
CDR3 DNA: TGTGCCAGTAGTAGCCGGGGACAGAACACTGAAGCTTTCTTT
CDR3 protein: CASSSRGQNTEAFF

J gene: TRBJ1-2
D gene: -
V gene: TRBV29-1
clone size: -
CDR3 DNA: TGCAGCGTTGAGACCGGGGGCATAAGTGGCTACACCTTC
CDR3 protein: CSVETGGISGYTF

J gene: TRBJ1-2
D gene: -
V gene: TRBV5-4
clone size: few
CDR3 DNA: TGTGCCAGCAGCGTGGTCGGACAGACCCTCTATGGCTACACCTTC
CDR3 protein: CASSVVGQTLYGYTF

J gene: TRBJ2-5
D gene: TRBD2
V gene: TRBV20-1
clone size: many
CDR3 DNA: TGCAGTGCTATGGGACTAGCGGGAGCGGTGACCCAGTACTTC
CDR3 protein: CSAMGLAGAVTQYF

J gene: TRBJ2-6
D gene: TRBD1
V gene: TRBV7-4
clone size: once
CDR3 DNA: TGTGCCAGCAGCGATCAAAACCGGGACAGCAAGGACTCTGGGGCCAACGTCCTGACTTTC
CDR3 protein: CASSDQNRDSKDSGANVLTF

J gene: TRBJ1-6
D gene: TRBD1
V gene: TRBV13
clone size: many
CDR3 DNA: TGTGCCAGCAGCTTAAGCTCGACAGGGGTTTCACCCCTCCACTTT
CDR3 protein: CASSLSSTGVSPLHF

J gene: TRBJ1-4
D gene: -
V gene: TRBV4-3
clone size: -
CDR3 DNA: TGCGCCAGCAGCCAAGAGGAAGGAGGGATACCTAATGAAAAACTGTTTTTT
CDR3 protein: CASSQEEGGIPNEKLFF

J gene: TRBJ2-7
D gene: -
V gene: TRBV29-1
clone size: -
CDR3 DNA: TGCAGCGTCGAAGACGACGAATCCAGATTCCACGAGCAGTACTTC
CDR3 protein: CSVEDDESRFHEQYF

J gene: TRBJ1-2
D gene: -
V gene: TRBV7-8
clone size: -
CDR3 DNA: TGTGCCAGCAGCCAAACAGGGCTTGAGTACACCTTC
CDR3 protein: CASSQTGLEYTF

J gene: TRBJ2-7
D gene: -
V gene: TRBV18
clone size: -
CDR3 DNA: TGTGCCAGCTCACCACAGGATGATTACGAGCAGTACTTC
CDR3 protein: CASSPQDDYEQYF

J gene: TRBJ1-4
D gene: -
V gene: TRBV20-1
clone size: few
CDR3 DNA: TGCAGTGCTAGAGACCCCTCTACGGGGCGACATGAAAAACTGTTTTTT
CDR3 protein: CSARDPSTGRHEKLFF

J gene: TRBJ2-7
D gene: TRBD1
V gene: TRBV5-1
clone size: -
CDR3 DNA: TGCGTCAGCAGCGATCCGGGACAGGGTCACGAGCAGCACTTC
CDR3 protein: CVSSDPGQGHEQHF

J gene: TRBJ2-6
D gene: TRBD1
V gene: TRBV2
clone size: once
CDR3 DNA: TGTGCCAGCAGTTACGGGACAGGAAACTCTGGGGCCAACGTCCTGACTTTC
CDR3 protein: CASSYGTGNSGANVLTF

J gene: TRBJ2-7
D gene: TRBD1
V gene: TRBV30
clone size: -
CDR3 DNA: TGTGCCGGACACAGGGGCTCCTACGAGCAGTACTTC
CDR3 protein: CAGHRGSYEQYF

J gene: TRBJ1-6
D gene: TRBD1
V gene: TRBV2
clone size: -
CDR3 DNA: TGTGCCAGCAGTTACAACAGGGGGGAACCCCTCCACTTT
CDR3 protein: CASSYNRGEPLHF

J gene: TRBJ1-5
D gene: -
V gene: TRBV7-7
clone size: few
CDR3 DNA: TGTGCCAGCAGCTCCAATAGGCTGGGGCAAATGCAGCCCCAGCATTTT
CDR3 protein: CASSSNRLGQMQPQHF

J gene: TRBJ2-2
D gene: -
V gene: TRBV24-1
clone size: many
CDR3 DNA: TGTGCCACCAGTGACCTCGGTCAGGCGAACACCGGGGAGCTGTTTTTT
CDR3 protein: CATSDLGQANTGELFF

J gene: TRBJ1-6
D gene: -
V gene: TRBV20-1
clone size: -
CDR3 DNA: TGCAGTGCCTCCTGGCCAGGGTCATTTTCACCCCTCCACTTT
CDR3 protein: CSASWPGSFSPLHF

J gene: TRBJ1-2
D gene: TRBD1
V gene: TRBV6-5
clone size: few
CDR3 DNA: TGTGCCAGCAGTCCAACCGGGACAGGGGTTGCATATGGCTACACCTTC
CDR3 protein: CASSPTGTGVAYGYTF

J gene: TRBJ2-5
D gene: -
V gene: TRBV10-2
clone size: few
CDR3 DNA: TGCGCCAGCAGGGTGGGTTGGACGGAGACCCAGTACTTC
CDR3 protein: CASRVGWTETQYF

J gene: TRBJ2-7
D gene: -
V gene: TRBV12-3/TRBV12-4
clone size: -
CDR3 DNA: TGTGCCAGCAGTTGGGCCTCCTCCTACGAGCAGTACTTC
CDR3 protein: CASSWASSYEQYF

J gene: TRBJ2-7
D gene: TRBD2
V gene: TRBV10-3
clone size: many
CDR3 DNA: TGTGCCACCTGTAATCCAACTAGCGGAACAATCTACGAGCAGTACTTC
CDR3 protein: CATCNPTSGTIYEQYF